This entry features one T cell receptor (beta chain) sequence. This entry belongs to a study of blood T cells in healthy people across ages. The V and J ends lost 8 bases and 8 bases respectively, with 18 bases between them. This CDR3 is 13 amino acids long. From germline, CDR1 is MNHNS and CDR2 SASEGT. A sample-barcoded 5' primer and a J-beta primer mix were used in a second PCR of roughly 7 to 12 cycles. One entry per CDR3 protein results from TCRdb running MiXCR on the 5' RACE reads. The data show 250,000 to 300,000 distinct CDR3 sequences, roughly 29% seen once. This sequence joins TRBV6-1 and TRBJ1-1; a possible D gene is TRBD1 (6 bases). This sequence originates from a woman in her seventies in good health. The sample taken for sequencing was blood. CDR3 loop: CASRLQWGQEAFF. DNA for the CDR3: TGTGCCAGCCGACTCCAATGGGGGCAGGAAGCTTTCTTT.